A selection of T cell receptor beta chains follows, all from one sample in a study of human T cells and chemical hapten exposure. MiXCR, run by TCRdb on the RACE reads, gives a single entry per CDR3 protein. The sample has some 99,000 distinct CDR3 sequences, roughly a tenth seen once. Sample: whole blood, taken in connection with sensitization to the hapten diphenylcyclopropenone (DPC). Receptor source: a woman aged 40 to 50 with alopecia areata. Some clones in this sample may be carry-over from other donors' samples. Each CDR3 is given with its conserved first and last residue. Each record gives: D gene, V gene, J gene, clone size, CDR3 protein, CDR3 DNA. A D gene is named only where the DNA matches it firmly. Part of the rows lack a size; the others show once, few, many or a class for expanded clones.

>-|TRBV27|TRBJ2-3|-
CASSLFSVYTDTQYF
TGTGCCAGCAGTTTATTTTCGGTATACACAGATACGCAGTATTTT
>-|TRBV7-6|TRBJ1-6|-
CASSDELNSPLHF
TGTGCCAGCAGCGATGAGTTAAATTCACCCCTCCACTTT
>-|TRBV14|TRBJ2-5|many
CASSPLGETQYF
TGTGCCAGCAGCCCCCTTGGAGAGACCCAGTACTTC
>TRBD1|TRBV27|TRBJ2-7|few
CASSSPGTVGDEQYF
TGTGCCAGCAGTTCCCCCGGGACAGTAGGGGACGAGCAGTACTTC
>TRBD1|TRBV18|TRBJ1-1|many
CASSSRTGKNTEAFF
TGTGCCAGCTCATCGAGGACAGGGAAGAACACTGAAGCTTTCTTT
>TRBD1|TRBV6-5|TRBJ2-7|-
CASRVTLRDRTREQYF
TGTGCCAGCAGAGTTACTCTGAGGGACAGGACTCGCGAGCAGTACTTC
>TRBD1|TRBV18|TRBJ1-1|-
CASSQDRGANTEAFF
TGTGCCAGCTCACAGGACAGGGGTGCGAACACTGAAGCTTTCTTT
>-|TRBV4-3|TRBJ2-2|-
CASSQDQRATGELFF
TGCGCCAGCAGCCAAGATCAGCGGGCCACCGGGGAGCTGTTTTTT
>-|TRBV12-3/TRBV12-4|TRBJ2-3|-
CASSLYISTATSTDTQYF
TGTGCCAGCAGTTTATACATCTCTACTGCCACTAGCACAGATACGCAGTATTTT
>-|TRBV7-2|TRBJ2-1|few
CASSPSGNEQFF
TGTGCCAGCAGCCCAAGCGGTAATGAGCAGTTCTTC
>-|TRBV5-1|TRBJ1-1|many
CASSLGQQGNTEAFF
TGCGCCAGCAGCTTGGGGCAGCAGGGGAACACTGAAGCTTTCTTT
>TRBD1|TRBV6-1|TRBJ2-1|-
CASRLTGQNNEQSF
TGTGCCAGCAGACTCACGGGACAGAACAATGAGCAGTCCTTC
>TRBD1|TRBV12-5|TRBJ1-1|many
CASGLVQGQGVTEAFF
TGTGCTAGTGGTTTGGTACAGGGACAGGGGGTCACTGAAGCTTTCTTT
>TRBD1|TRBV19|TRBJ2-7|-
CASSALQGASDEQYF
TGTGCCAGTAGTGCCCTACAGGGGGCATCGGACGAGCAGTACTTC